This T cell receptor (beta chain) stems from a study of blood T cell repertoires in COVID-19. Study-wide background: Samples taken during acute and convalescent COVID-19 were collected in the United States, Italy and Spain. T cells, B-cell-depleted T cells, or PBMCs supplied cDNA or gDNA.

The length of the CDR3 is 14 residues. After removal of 3 bases from V and 6 bases from J, the junction contained 5 bases not matched to a gene. Germline lookup yields CDR1 SGHTA and CDR2 FQGNSA. Original processing notes: Counts of nucleated cells, estimated from reference gene primer amplification, were obtained. Clones were sequenced by immunoSEQ multiplex PCR, and TCRdb holds only the in-frame ones, with some missing. The V and J calls and clone size come from that table; D and trimming were worked out from the DNA. The repertoire holds just over 20,000 clones, with about 88% as singletons. The chain has TRBV7-2 and TRBJ1-1; 9 positions match TRBD1. The sequencing input was peripheral blood. The sequence was collected from a human donor in a cohort sampled during active COVID-19. CDR3 loop: CASSLGQGGPEAFF. The CDR3 bases are TGTGCCAGCAGCTTGGGACAGGGAGGGCCTGAAGCTTTCTTT.